This TCR beta chain originates from a study of T-cell reconstitution after alpha-beta-depleted transplantation in children. Study-level findings and limits: One year post-transplant, T-cell counts and diversity were largely derived from T cells produced anew.

The table lists this clonotype with many counts. The antigen remains unidentified. Construction of the TCRbeta library involved unique molecular identifiers. A single record per CDR3 protein comes from TCRdb applying MiXCR to the PCR reads. This table holds over 200,000 distinct CDR3 sequences, 9.5% to 13% found once. The CDR3 spans 16 residues. Germline CDR1 and CDR2: LNHDA and SQIVND (reference sequence). V lost 5 bases and J lost 0, with 11 bases in between. This receptor was identified in a child in the first two years of life with acute myeloid leukemia, due to receive a stem cell transplant. The V and J genes are TRBV19 and TRBJ1-6, with D maybe TRBD1 (5 bases). This specimen consisted of PBMCs, obtained before TCRalphabeta/CD19-depleted stem cell transplant. The CDR3 spells CASSPRDGSYNSPLHF. The CDR3 nucleotides read TGTGCCAGTAGTCCCCGGGACGGCTCCTATAATTCACCCCTCCACTTT.